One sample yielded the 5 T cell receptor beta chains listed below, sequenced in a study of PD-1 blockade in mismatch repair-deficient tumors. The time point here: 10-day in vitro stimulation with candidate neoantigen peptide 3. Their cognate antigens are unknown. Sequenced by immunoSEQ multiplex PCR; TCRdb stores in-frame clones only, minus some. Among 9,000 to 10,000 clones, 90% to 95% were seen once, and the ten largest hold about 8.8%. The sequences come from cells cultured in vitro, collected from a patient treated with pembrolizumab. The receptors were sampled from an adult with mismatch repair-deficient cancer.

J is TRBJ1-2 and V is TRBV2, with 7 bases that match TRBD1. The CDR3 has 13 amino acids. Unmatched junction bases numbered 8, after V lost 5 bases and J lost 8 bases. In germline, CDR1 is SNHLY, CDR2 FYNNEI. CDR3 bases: TGTGCCAGCAGTTACGACAGGGTGCAGGGCTACACCTTC. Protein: CASSYDRVQGYTF.

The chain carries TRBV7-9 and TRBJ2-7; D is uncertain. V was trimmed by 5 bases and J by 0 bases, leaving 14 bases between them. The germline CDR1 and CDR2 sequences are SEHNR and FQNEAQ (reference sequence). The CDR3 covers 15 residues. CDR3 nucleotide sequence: TGTGCCAGCAGCCCCAATCCAGCCGTCTCCTACGAGCAGTACTTC. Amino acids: CASSPNPAVSYEQYF.

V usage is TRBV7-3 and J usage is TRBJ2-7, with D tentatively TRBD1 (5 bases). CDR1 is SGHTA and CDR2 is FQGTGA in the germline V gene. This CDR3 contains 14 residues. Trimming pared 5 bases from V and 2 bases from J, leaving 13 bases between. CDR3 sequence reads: CASSTSAGTYEQYF. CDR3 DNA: TGTGCCAGCAGCACATCAGCAGGGACCTACGAGCAGTACTTC.

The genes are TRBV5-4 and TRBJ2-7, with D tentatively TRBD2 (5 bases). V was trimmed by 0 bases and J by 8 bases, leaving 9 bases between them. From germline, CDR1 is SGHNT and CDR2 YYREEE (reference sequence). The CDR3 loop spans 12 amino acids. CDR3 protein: CASSLVGSKQYF. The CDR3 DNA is TGTGCCAGCAGCTTGGTAGGGAGTAAGCAGTACTTC.

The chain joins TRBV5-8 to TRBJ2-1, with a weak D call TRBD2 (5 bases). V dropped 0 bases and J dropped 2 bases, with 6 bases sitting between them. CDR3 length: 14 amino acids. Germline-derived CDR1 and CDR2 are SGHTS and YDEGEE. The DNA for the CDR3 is TGTGCCAGCAGCTTGGTGAGGGCCTACAATGAGCAGTTCTTC. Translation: CASSLVRAYNEQFF.